A single sample gave rise to the 22 T cell receptor beta chains below, sequenced in a study of blood T cell repertoires in COVID-19 (dated by TCRdb to between 2020 and 2021). Receptors were amplified or captured by the immunoSEQ multiplex PCR assay. This immuneACCESS table, as held by TCRdb, lists in-frame sequences with V and J called but not all clones. Of the missing ones, under half trace to an unresolved V gene in checked studies; the others have no known cause. A total of roughly 200,000 clones appear in this sample, about 85% of them only once. About 6.3% of the sample goes to the ten largest clones. The sequenced material came from PBMCs or T cells enriched from blood (not recorded which). The origin of the receptors is a man in his forties who had recovered from COVID-19.

The CDR3 is CASSIGTGDQWYGYTF. The CDR3 DNA reads as TGTGCCAGTAGTATCGGGACAGGGGACCAGTGGTATGGCTACACCTTC. The genes are TRBV19 and TRBJ1-2; TRBD1 aligns across 10 bases. Germline loops: CDR1 LNHDA, CDR2 SQIVND (reference sequence). The CDR3 covers 16 residues. Unmatched junction bases numbered 9, after V lost 3 bases and J lost 5 bases.

This clone has a single count. The chain recombines TRBV11-2 with TRBJ1-6; 8 bases agree with TRBD1. CDR1 is SGHAT and CDR2 is FQNNGV in the germline V gene. This CDR3 has 15 amino acids. The V gene end was trimmed by 2 bases and the J gene end by 7 bases; junction bases not matched to a gene: 4. In DNA form, the CDR3 reads TGTGCCAGCAGCTTACGGGCAGGGGGCAATTCACCCCTCCACTTT. As protein: CASSLRAGGNSPLHF.

The CDR3 DNA sequence: TGTGCCAGCAGTGACGCTAGCGGGGGCTACAATGAGCAGTTCTTC. Translated, it gives CASSDASGGYNEQFF. The J gene is TRBJ2-1, the V gene TRBV25-1, with 10 bases lining up with TRBD2. Per the germline V gene, CDR1 is MGHDK and CDR2 is SYGVNS. The CDR3 contains 15 residues. With V trimmed by 3 bases and J by 3 bases, 2 bases remained unmatched.

This clone was detected once. V is TRBV30 and J is TRBJ2-1; 8 bases are a match to TRBD2. Germline-derived CDR1 and CDR2 are GTSNPN and SVGIG (reference sequence). Trimming at V came to 4 bases and at J to 4 bases, leaving 3 bases not matched to a gene. CDR3 size: 13 residues. The DNA of the CDR3 is TGTGCCTGGACAACTAGCGGATACAATGAGCAGTTCTTC. It codes for CAWTTSGYNEQFF.

The chain combines TRBV19 with TRBJ2-2, with D possibly matching TRBD1 (5 bases). CDR3 length: 15 residues. The ends were cut back, 8 bases at V and 1 base at J, with 14 bases in the middle. Germline CDR1 reads LNHDA; CDR2 reads SQIVND (reference sequence). Here the CDR3 reads CASADRPKNTGELFF. The DNA for the CDR3 is TGTGCCAGTGCAGACAGACCCAAGAACACCGGGGAGCTGTTTTTT.

This clone was seen a single time. At one end the junction does not follow the germline gene, possibly because of a read error. CDR3 in DNA: TGTGTCAGCGGGGCCTATGAGCAGTTCTTC. It is translated as CVSGAYEQFF. This sequence joins TRBV6-5 and TRBJ2-1; 7 bases map to TRBD2. The CDR3 runs to 10 residues. Germline values: CDR1 MNHEY, CDR2 SVGAGI.

V gene TRBV20-1 combines with J gene TRBJ1-2, with D perhaps TRBD1 (6 bases). The ends were cut back, 7 bases at V and 6 bases at J, with 12 bases in the middle. The CDR3 is 11 amino acids. CDR1 is DFQATT, CDR2 SNEGSKA, per germline (reference sequence). The DNA for the CDR3 is TGCAGTGTAACAGGGAAGGATGGCTACACCTTC. Protein: CSVTGKDGYTF.

This clone was recorded a few times. CDR3 sequence: CASKLGRAPFYEQYF. CDR3 bases: TGTGCCAGCAAACTCGGGAGGGCCCCCTTCTACGAGCAGTACTTC. The chain is built from TRBV27 and TRBJ2-7; the match to TRBD2 covers 8 bases. CDR1 is MNHEY, CDR2 SMNVEV, per germline (reference sequence). The V and J ends lost 7 bases and 3 bases, in that order; junction bases with no gene match: 11. This CDR3 has 15 amino acids.

V is TRBV29-1 and J is TRBJ1-2; TRBD1 aligns across 7 bases. Germline loops: CDR1 SQVTM, CDR2 ANQGSEA. The CDR3 sequence is 15 residues long. Germline trimming cut 3 bases from V and 2 bases from J; bases unmatched to any gene: 9. The DNA for the CDR3 is TGCAGCGTTGATCCCTCCGGGGGACAGAACTATGGCTACACCTTC. Its protein product is CSVDPSGGQNYGYTF.

The chain combines TRBV4-2 with TRBJ1-3; 8 bases are shared with TRBD1. The CDR3 length is 15 residues. CDR1 is LGHNA, CDR2 YNFKEQ, per germline. The J segment lost 4 bases and the V segment lost 3 bases, leaving 5 bases of the junction unmatched. CDR3 DNA: TGTGCCAGCAGCCAGCCAGGGGGCGGAGGAAACACCATATATTTT. Its translation: CASSQPGGGGNTIYF.

This chain links TRBV6-5 with TRBJ1-4, with no clear D. There are 15 residues in the CDR3. Germline CDR1 and CDR2: MNHEY and SVGAGI. With 0 bases removed from V and 4 bases from J, the gap between germline ends came to 9 bases. CDR3 DNA sequence: TGTGCCAGCAGTTACTCGGCAGGATTTAATGAAAAACTGTTTTTT. It specifies CASSYSAGFNEKLFF.

This sequence joins TRBV20-1 and TRBJ1-5; D is unclear. Germline values: CDR1 DFQATT, CDR2 SNEGSKA (reference sequence). The CDR3 is 14 amino acids. Trimming removed 3 bases from V and 5 bases from J, with 14 bases in between. DNA for the CDR3: TGCAGTGCTAGTCCGGCCAGCGGAGATCAGCCCCAGCATTTT. Its protein product is CSASPASGDQPQHF.

This chain connects TRBV2 to TRBJ2-1, with a weak D call TRBD1 (6 bases). There are 11 residues in the CDR3. In germline, CDR1 is SNHLY, CDR2 FYNNEI. Between the trimmed V and J ends, which lost 3 bases and 16 bases, there was a span of 13 bases. The CDR3 sequence: CASSDPGAPFF. CDR3 DNA sequence: TGTGCCAGCAGTGACCCAGGGGCACCCTTCTTC.

CDR3: CASSEAGYRGLYTEAFF. For the CDR3, the DNA is TGCGCCAGCAGTGAGGCCGGGTACAGGGGGCTGTACACTGAAGCTTTCTTT. V usage is TRBV10-2 and J usage is TRBJ1-1, with TRBD1 matching over 9 bases. The V gene's germline CDR1 is WSHSY and CDR2 SAAADI. The J segment lost 3 bases and the V segment lost 2 bases, leaving 10 bases of the junction unmatched. The CDR3 contains 17 residues.

The CDR3 sequence is CASSFYTGAGELFF. CDR3 bases: TGTGCCAGCAGCTTTTATACCGGGGCCGGGGAGCTGTTTTTT. The chain joins TRBV11-3 to TRBJ2-2; TRBD2 is a possible D gene (5 bases). The CDR3 has 14 residues. Germline V gene data show CDR1 as SGHNT and CDR2 as YENEEA. Trimming removed 3 bases at V and 6 bases at J, with 11 bases between.

This chain links TRBV5-1 with TRBJ2-7; the D gene is possibly TRBD2 (5 bases). V was shortened by 1 base and J by 4 bases, with 12 bases between the two germline ends. Germline V CDR1 and CDR2: SGHRS, YFSETQ. CDR3 length: 14 amino acids. The chain's CDR3 is CASSLSSAGYEQYF. In DNA form, the CDR3 reads TGCGCCAGCAGCTTGAGTTCGGCGGGTTACGAGCAGTACTTC.

The chain couples TRBV11-2 to TRBJ2-7; D remains unclear. V shed 1 base and J shed 1 base, with 11 bases lying between them. This CDR3 is built from 15 residues. Germline V gene data show CDR1 as SGHAT and CDR2 as FQNNGV. The CDR3 sequence: CASSLGAVRSYEQYF. The CDR3 region has the DNA TGTGCCAGCAGCTTAGGTGCGGTTAGATCCTACGAGCAGTACTTC.

This clone appeared once. This chain connects TRBV7-9 to TRBJ1-4; 7 bases fit TRBD1. The CDR3 loop spans 13 amino acids. V shed 1 base, J shed 8 bases, and the junction held 1 base outside the gene matches. Looked up from germline, CDR1 is SEHNR and CDR2 is FQNEAQ (reference sequence). The chain's CDR3 is CASSLGRGEKLFF. The CDR3 DNA is TGTGCCAGCAGCTTAGGCAGGGGGGAAAAACTGTTTTTT.

The V gene is TRBV6-5, the J gene TRBJ2-2; 10 bases match TRBD2. CDR3 length: 15 residues. V was clipped by 7 bases and J by 5 bases; unmatched bases: 7. The germline CDR1 and CDR2 sequences are MNHEY and SVGAGI. In DNA, the CDR3 is TGTGCCAGCATGATAAGTAGCGGGGGGACCGGGGAGCTGTTTTTT. Translating gives CASMISSGGTGELFF.

The V gene is TRBV19, the J gene TRBJ1-5; TRBD1 matches at 10 bases. The CDR3 length is 15 residues. Germline trimming cut 4 bases from V and 3 bases from J; bases unmatched to any gene: 3. Germline CDR1 LNHDA, CDR2 SQIVND (reference sequence). CDR3 DNA sequence: TGTGCCAGTAGTACCGGACAGGGGGTCAATCAGCCCCAGCATTTT. Translating gives CASSTGQGVNQPQHF.

CDR3 loop: CASSFPAGTQETQYF. In nucleotides, the CDR3 is TGTGCCAGCAGCTTCCCCGCAGGAACACAAGAGACCCAGTACTTC. The chain combines TRBV5-4 with TRBJ2-5; D is ambiguous. With 2 bases removed from V and 2 bases from J, the gap between germline ends came to 13 bases. Germline CDR1 reads SGHNT; CDR2 reads YYREEE (reference sequence). The CDR3 spans 15 residues.

The rearrangement uses TRBV10-2 and TRBJ1-1; D might be TRBD1 (6 bases). V was clipped by 8 bases and J by 5 bases, with 12 bases between them. Germline values: CDR1 WSHSY, CDR2 SAAADI. The CDR3 covers 12 residues. The CDR3 spells CASSWGPTEAFF. DNA for the CDR3: TGCGCCAGCTCCTGGGGGCCGACTGAAGCTTTCTTT.